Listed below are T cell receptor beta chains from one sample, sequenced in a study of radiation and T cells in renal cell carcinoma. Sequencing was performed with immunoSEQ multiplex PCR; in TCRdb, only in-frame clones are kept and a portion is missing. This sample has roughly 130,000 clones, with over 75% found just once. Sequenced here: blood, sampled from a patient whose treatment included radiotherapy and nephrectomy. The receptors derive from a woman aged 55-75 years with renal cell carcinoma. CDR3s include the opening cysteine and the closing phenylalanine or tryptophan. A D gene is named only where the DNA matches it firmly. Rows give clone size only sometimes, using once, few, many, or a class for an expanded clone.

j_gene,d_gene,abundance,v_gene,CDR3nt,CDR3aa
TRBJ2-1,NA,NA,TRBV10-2,TGCGCCAGCAGCCCCAGGGGTCCCTCCTACAATGAGCAGTTCTTC,CASSPRGPSYNEQFF
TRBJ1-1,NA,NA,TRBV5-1,TGCGCCAGCAGCTTGGACGGGGGCGGCACTGAAGCTTTCTTT,CASSLDGGGTEAFF
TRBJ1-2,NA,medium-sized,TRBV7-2,TGTGCCAGCAGCTTAGGCCAGGGGCGTCGTGGCTACACCTTC,CASSLGQGRRGYTF
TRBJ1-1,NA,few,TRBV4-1,TGCGCCAGCAGCCAAGGTGGGCGAGGGGAAAACACTGAAGCTTTCTTT,CASSQGGRGENTEAFF
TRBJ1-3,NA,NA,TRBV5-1,TGCGCCAGCAGCTTGCTACCGGGAACCGGAAACACCATATATTTT,CASSLLPGTGNTIYF
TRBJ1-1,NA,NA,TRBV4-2,TGTGCCAGCAGCCAAGATCTCGGTCTACCGAACACTGAAGCTTTCTTT,CASSQDLGLPNTEAFF
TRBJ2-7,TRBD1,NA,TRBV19,TGTGCCAGTAGGGATAGAAACAGGGGGGACGAGCAGTACTTC,CASRDRNRGDEQYF
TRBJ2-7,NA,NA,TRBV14,TGTGCCAGCAGCCAAGTCAGCCACGAGCAGTACTTC,CASSQVSHEQYF
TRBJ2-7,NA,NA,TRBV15,TGTGCCACCAGCAGAGATCGCGGGCGAGAGCAGTACTTC,CATSRDRGREQYF
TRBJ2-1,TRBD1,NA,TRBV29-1,TGCAGCGCTGGGACAGGGGGCCTCAATGAGCAGTTCTTC,CSAGTGGLNEQFF
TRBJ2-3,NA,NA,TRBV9,TGTGCCAGCAGCGTAGGACAGACACTCGGCACAGATACGCAGTATTTT,CASSVGQTLGTDTQYF
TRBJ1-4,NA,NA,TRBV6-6,TGTGCCAGCAACCCCGACGCCGCGGGTGAAAAACTGTTTTTT,CASNPDAAGEKLFF
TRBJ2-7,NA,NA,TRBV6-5,TGTGCCAGCAGTTACTTTCACGGCTACGAGCAGTACTTC,CASSYFHGYEQYF
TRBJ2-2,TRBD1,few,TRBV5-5,TGTGCCAGTATTACAGGGGGCGAAATCACCGGGGAGCTGTTTTTT,CASITGGEITGELFF
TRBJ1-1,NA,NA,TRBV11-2,TGTGCCAGCAGCCCCTCCGTCATTCGGATTGAGGCTTTCTTT,CASSPSVIRIEAFF
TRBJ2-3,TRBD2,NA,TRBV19,TGTGCCAGTAGTATTCTAGCGGGATCAGATACGCAGTATTTT,CASSILAGSDTQYF
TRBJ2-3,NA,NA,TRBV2,TGTGCCAGCAGTGATCTCACCCCGGGTGGGCAGTATTTT,CASSDLTPGGQYF
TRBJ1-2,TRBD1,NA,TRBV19,TGTGCCAGTAGTTCCCTGGACAGGGCCCTCAATGGCTACACCTTC,CASSSLDRALNGYTF